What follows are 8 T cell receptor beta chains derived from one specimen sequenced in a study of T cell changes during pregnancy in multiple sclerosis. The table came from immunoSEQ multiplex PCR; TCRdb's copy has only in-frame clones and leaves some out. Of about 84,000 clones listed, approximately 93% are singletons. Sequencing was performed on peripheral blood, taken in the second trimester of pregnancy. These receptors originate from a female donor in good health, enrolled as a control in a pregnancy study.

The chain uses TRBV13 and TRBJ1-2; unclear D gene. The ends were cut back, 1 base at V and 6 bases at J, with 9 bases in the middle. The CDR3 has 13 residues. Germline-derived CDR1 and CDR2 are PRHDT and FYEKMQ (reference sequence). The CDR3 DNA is TGTGCCAGCAGCTTAGACAGAACTCATGGCTACACCTTC. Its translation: CASSLDRTHGYTF.

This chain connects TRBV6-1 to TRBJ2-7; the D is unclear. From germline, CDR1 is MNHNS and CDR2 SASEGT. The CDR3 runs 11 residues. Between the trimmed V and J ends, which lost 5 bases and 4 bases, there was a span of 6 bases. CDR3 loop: CASSSVYEQYF. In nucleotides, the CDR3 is TGTGCCAGCAGTTCCGTTTACGAGCAGTACTTC.

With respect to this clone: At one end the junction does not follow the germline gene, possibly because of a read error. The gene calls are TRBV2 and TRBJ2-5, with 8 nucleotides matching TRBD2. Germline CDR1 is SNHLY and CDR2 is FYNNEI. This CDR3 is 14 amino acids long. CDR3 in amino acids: CASSKAGVRETQYF. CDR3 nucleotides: TGTGCCAGCAGTAAAGCGGGAGTTAGGGAGACCCAGTACTTC.

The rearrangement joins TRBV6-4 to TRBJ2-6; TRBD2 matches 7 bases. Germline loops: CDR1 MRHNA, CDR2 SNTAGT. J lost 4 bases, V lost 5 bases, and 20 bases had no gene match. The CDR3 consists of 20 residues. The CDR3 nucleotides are TGTGCCAGCAGTCCGGGCCGCGGGAGCGGGATATTAGGAGGGGCCAACGTCCTGACTTTC. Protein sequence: CASSPGRGSGILGGANVLTF.

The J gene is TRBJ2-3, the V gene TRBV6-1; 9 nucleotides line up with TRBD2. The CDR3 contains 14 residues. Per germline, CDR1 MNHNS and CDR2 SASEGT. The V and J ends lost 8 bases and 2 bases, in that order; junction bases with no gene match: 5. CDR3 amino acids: CASRLAGPTDTQYF. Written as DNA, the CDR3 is TGTGCCAGCCGGCTAGCGGGGCCCACAGATACGCAGTATTTT.

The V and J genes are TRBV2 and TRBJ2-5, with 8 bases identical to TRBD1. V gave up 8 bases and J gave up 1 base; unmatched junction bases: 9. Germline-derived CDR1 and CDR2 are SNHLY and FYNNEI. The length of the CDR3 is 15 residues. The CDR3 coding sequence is TGTGCCAGCGGAGGACAGGGTAGGCCCCAAGAGACCCAGTACTTC. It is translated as CASGGQGRPQETQYF.

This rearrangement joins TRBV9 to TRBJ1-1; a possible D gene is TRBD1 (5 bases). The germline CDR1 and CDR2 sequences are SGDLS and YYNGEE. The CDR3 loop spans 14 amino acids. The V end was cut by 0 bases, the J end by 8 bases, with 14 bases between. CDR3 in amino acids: CASSVGAGSEEAFF. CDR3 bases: TGTGCCAGCAGCGTAGGGGCAGGGTCGGAGGAAGCTTTCTTT.

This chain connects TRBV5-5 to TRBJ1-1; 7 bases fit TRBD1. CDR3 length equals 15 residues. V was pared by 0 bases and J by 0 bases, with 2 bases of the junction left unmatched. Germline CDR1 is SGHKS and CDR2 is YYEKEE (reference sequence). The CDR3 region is CASSLGGGLNTEAFF. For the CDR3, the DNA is TGTGCCAGCAGCTTGGGAGGGGGCCTGAACACTGAAGCTTTCTTT.